The present entry profiles one T cell receptor (beta chain) with its context. The CDR3 totals 15 residues. Trimming stripped 3 bases from V and 4 bases from J, with 16 bases between. Germline CDR1 SGHRS, CDR2 YFSETQ. Next came a second PCR, run for about 6 to 12 cycles, which used a sample-barcoded 5' primer along with a J-beta primer mix. MiXCR, applied by TCRdb to the 5' RACE reads, yields one record per CDR3 protein. This repertoire shows about 780,000 distinct CDR3 sequences, around half found once; its top ten account for over 15%. This record comes from a study of blood T cells in healthy people across ages.

This sequence joins TRBV5-1 and TRBJ2-5; D might be TRBD1 or TRBD2, each matching 7 bases. This TCR was sampled from a man older than 75 in good health. Sequencing input: blood. Here the CDR3 reads CASSSGVRGGETQYF. CDR3 nucleotides: TGCGCCAGCAGCTCCGGAGTCAGGGGGGGAGAGACCCAGTACTTC.